What follows are 29 T cell receptor beta chains derived from one specimen sequenced in a study of early T cells in non-severe SARS-CoV-2 infection. TCRdb fed the 5' RACE reads into MiXCR, producing one record per CDR3 protein. The sample consists of under 70,000 distinct CDR3 sequences, roughly 13% of them appearing once. The sample comprised whole blood. The receptors here all came from an adult who was a healthcare worker with PCR-confirmed SARS-CoV-2 infection or an uninfected control (not recorded which).

V is TRBV9 and J is TRBJ2-7; 8 positions match TRBD1. The V segment lost 0 bases and the J segment 0 bases; nucleotides outside the gene matches: 5. The CDR3 spans 16 residues. Germline values: CDR1 SGDLS, CDR2 YYNGEE. The CDR3: CASSVADTGGSYEQYF. Written as DNA, the CDR3 is TGTGCCAGCAGCGTAGCGGATACAGGGGGCTCCTACGAGCAGTACTTC.

This clonotype showed up many times. The chain joins TRBV19 to TRBJ2-2; 11 nucleotides line up with TRBD2. This CDR3 contains 17 residues. Unmatched junction bases numbered 6, after V lost 0 bases and J lost 6 bases. CDR1 and CDR2 from the germline V gene are LNHDA and SQIVND (reference sequence). The CDR3 is CASSIDSGGALAGELFF. CDR3 in DNA: TGTGCCAGTAGTATAGATAGCGGGGGGGCCTTGGCCGGGGAGCTGTTTTTT.

This clonotype was counted only a few times. The V call is TRBV5-5, the J call TRBJ1-1; 8 bases match TRBD1. V was clipped by 3 bases and J by 4 bases; unmatched bases: 11. The CDR3 runs 16 residues. Germline CDR1 and CDR2: SGHKS and YYEKEE (reference sequence). Here the CDR3 DNA reads TGTGCCAGCAGCTACCTGGACAGGGTGCAGGCCACTGAAGCTTTCTTT. Translation gives CASSYLDRVQATEAFF.

This clonotype was counted only a few times. The chain combines TRBV5-1 with TRBJ2-6; 10 nucleotides match TRBD2. CDR1 is SGHRS and CDR2 is YFSETQ in the germline V gene. With V trimmed by 4 bases and J by 6 bases, 7 bases remained unmatched. CDR3 size: 16 residues. The CDR3 DNA is TGCGCCAGCAGCCCCATAGCGGGAGGTTCGGCCAACGTCCTGACTTTC. Amino acids: CASSPIAGGSANVLTF.

This chain's CDR3 is CASSLGRRETQYF. As DNA, the CDR3 is TGTGCCAGCAGTTTAGGCAGGAGGGAGACCCAGTACTTC. This chain connects TRBV28 to TRBJ2-5; TRBD2 is a possible D gene (5 bases). From germline, CDR1 is MDHEN and CDR2 SYDVKM. Between the trimmed V and J ends, which lost 2 bases and 5 bases, there was a span of 9 bases. The length of the CDR3 is 13 residues.

This clonotype was counted only a few times. In DNA form, the CDR3 reads TGTGCCTGGAGGACACAGGGGGGGACCGGGGAGCTGTTTTTT. This gives the protein CAWRTQGGTGELFF. This chain uses TRBV30 with TRBJ2-2; D might be TRBD1 (8 bases). The V gene's germline CDR1 is GTSNPN and CDR2 SVGIG (reference sequence). The CDR3 runs to 14 residues. V lost 3 bases, J lost 5 bases, and 13 bases lay in between. Variable domain in full (rest from reference TRBV30 and TRBJ2-2): SQTIHQWPATLVQPVGSPLSLECTVEGTSNPNLYWYRQAAGRGLQLLFYSVGIGQISSEVPQNLSASRPQDRQFILSSKKLLLSDSGFYLCAWRTQGGTGELFFGEGSRLTVL.

The chain recombines TRBV28 with TRBJ2-7; tentative D call: TRBD2 (5 bases). Germline-derived CDR1 and CDR2 are MDHEN and SYDVKM. The CDR3 is 12 residues long. Deletions cut 9 bases from V and 9 bases from J, with 18 bases between. The CDR3 spells CASTGLLKGQYF. The CDR3 DNA sequence: TGTGCCAGTACTGGACTCCTTAAGGGGCAGTACTTC.

The rearrangement uses TRBV20-1 and TRBJ2-5; D may be TRBD1 (6 bases). V was shortened by 2 bases and J by 4 bases, with 14 bases between the two germline ends. The CDR3 contains 14 residues. Germline V gene lookup returns CDR1 DFQATT and CDR2 SNEGSKA (reference sequence). CDR3 nucleotides: TGCAGTGCTAGAAGAGCGGTAGGGGGAGAGACCCAGTACTTC. Its translation is CSARRAVGGETQYF.

This clonotype was observed at least ten times. The chain is built from TRBV7-2 and TRBJ2-6; D is possibly TRBD1 or TRBD2 (5 bases each). Germline lookup yields CDR1 SGHTA and CDR2 FQGNSA. Trimming stripped 5 bases from V and 4 bases from J, with 9 bases between. The CDR3 spans 14 residues. The CDR3 region is CASSRGSGANVLTF. In DNA form, the CDR3 reads TGTGCCAGCAGCCGGGGCTCAGGGGCCAACGTCCTGACTTTC.

This clonotype was observed many times. J is TRBJ1-1 and V is TRBV5-6; 12 bases are a match to TRBD1. CDR1 and CDR2 from the germline V gene are SGHDT and YYEEEE. This CDR3 has 18 residues. Unmatched junction bases numbered 10, after V lost 3 bases and J lost 1 base. The CDR3 is CASSSLRDRGRENTEAFF. CDR3 sequence (DNA): TGTGCCAGCAGCTCCCTCCGGGACAGGGGGCGCGAGAACACTGAAGCTTTCTTT.

V and J are TRBV7-9 and TRBJ2-1, with 7 bases lining up with TRBD1. The CDR3 length is 12 residues. The V gene end was trimmed by 8 bases and the J gene end by 4 bases; junction bases not matched to a gene: 2. CDR1 is SEHNR, CDR2 FQNEAQ, per germline (reference sequence). The CDR3 loop reads CASEGQYNEQFF. The CDR3 DNA reads as TGTGCCAGCGAGGGACAGTACAATGAGCAGTTCTTC.

The chain carries TRBV5-8 and TRBJ2-7; D is unresolved. Trimming pared 0 bases from V and 2 bases from J, leaving 9 bases between. CDR1 is SGHTS and CDR2 is YDEGEE in the germline V gene. The CDR3 runs to 14 residues. This chain's CDR3 is CASSLGPLAYEQYF. The CDR3 DNA reads as TGTGCCAGCAGCTTGGGACCCCTTGCCTACGAGCAGTACTTC.

The rearrangement links TRBV6-1 to TRBJ2-7; the D gene is possibly TRBD2 (5 bases). The CDR3 is 14 amino acids. Between the trimmed V and J ends, which lost 6 bases and 2 bases, there was a span of 14 bases. In germline, CDR1 is MNHNS, CDR2 SASEGT. DNA for the CDR3: TGTGCCAGCAGGTCGACTATTCCCCCCTACGAGCAGTACTTC. It encodes CASRSTIPPYEQYF.

The chain links TRBV5-4 to TRBJ1-2; weak D call: TRBD1 (6 bases). The V gene's germline CDR1 is SGHNT and CDR2 YYREEE (reference sequence). The CDR3 runs 15 residues. V was shortened by 3 bases and J by 6 bases, with 18 bases between the two germline ends. CDR3 residues: CASSYPPTGSNGYTF. The CDR3 nucleotides are TGTGCCAGCAGCTACCCCCCAACAGGGAGCAATGGCTACACCTTC.

This clonotype was counted a few times. V usage is TRBV28 and J usage is TRBJ2-4, with a possible D match to TRBD1 (6 bases). This CDR3 has 14 residues. V was cut by 8 bases and J by 0 bases, with 11 bases left in between. Germline CDR1 is MDHEN and CDR2 is SYDVKM. CDR3 sequence (DNA): TGTGCCAGCTCGCCAGGGGAAGCCAAAAACATTCAGTACTTC. Its translation is CASSPGEAKNIQYF.

The CDR3 bases are TGTGCCAGCAGCCAAGAAGCTGGGTCTTTAGCCAAAAACATTCAGTACTTC. It yields the protein CASSQEAGSLAKNIQYF. The rearrangement uses TRBV3-1 and TRBJ2-4; D is undetermined. Trimming pared 0 bases from V and 0 bases from J, leaving 12 bases between. The CDR3 contains 17 residues. Germline loops: CDR1 LGHDT, CDR2 YNNKEL (reference sequence).

The chain has TRBV24-1 and TRBJ2-1; D is possibly TRBD2 (5 bases). In germline, CDR1 is KGHDR, CDR2 SFDVKD. The ends were cut back, 5 bases at V and 1 base at J, with 11 bases in the middle. The CDR3 sequence is 15 residues long. CDR3 amino acids: CATSGARGSYNEQFF. The CDR3 DNA reads as TGTGCCACCAGTGGGGCGCGAGGGTCCTACAATGAGCAGTTCTTC.

In the case of this clonotype: A read error may explain this, as a much larger clone is one base away. The rearrangement joins TRBV7-8 to TRBJ2-1; 9 nucleotides align to TRBD2. The V gene's germline CDR1 is SGHVS and CDR2 FQNEAQ. Losses at the gene ends were 7 bases for V and 2 bases for J; bases not matched to a gene: 3. The CDR3 runs 14 residues. CDR3 sequence: CASNLAGTYNEQFF. CDR3 sequence (DNA): TGTGCCAGCAACCTAGCGGGAACCTACAATGAGCAGTTCTTC.

This clonotype was detected many times. The chain recombines TRBV19 with TRBJ1-3, with unresolved D. The CDR3 is 15 amino acids. CDR1 and CDR2 (germline): LNHDA, SQIVND (reference sequence). V was pared by 3 bases and J by 0 bases, with 9 bases between. In DNA, the CDR3 is TGTGCCAGTAGTATGGAGGAGATCTCTGGAAACACCATATATTTT. This translates into CASSMEEISGNTIYF.

This clonotype was observed a handful of times. This rearrangement joins TRBV29-1 to TRBJ1-3, with D possibly TRBD1 on 5 matching bases. The germline gives CDR1 SQVTM, CDR2 ANQGSEA. CDR3 length: 13 residues. The ends were cut back, 7 bases at V and 3 bases at J, with 13 bases in the middle. CDR3 DNA sequence: TGCAGCGCCATGAAAGGGGTTGGAAACACCATATATTTT. Its protein product is CSAMKGVGNTIYF.

This clonotype came up many times. V is TRBV6-6 and J is TRBJ2-1, with TRBD1 matching 7 bases. The CDR3 runs 13 residues. Germline lookup yields CDR1 MNHNY and CDR2 SVGAGI (reference sequence). V shed 4 bases and J 8 bases; nucleotides not matched to a gene: 5. CDR3 region: CASSLTGLDEQFF. CDR3 bases: TGTGCCAGCAGTTTGACAGGGTTGGATGAGCAGTTCTTC.

There are many counts of this clonotype. The genes are TRBV18 and TRBJ2-1; TRBD2 agrees at 8 bases. The CDR3 sequence is 15 residues long. V lost 3 bases, J lost 0 bases, and 1 base stayed unmatched. CDR1 and CDR2 from the germline V gene are KGHSH and LQKENI. CDR3 amino acids: CASSPSGGSYNEQFF. CDR3 DNA sequence: TGTGCCAGCTCACCGAGCGGGGGCTCCTACAATGAGCAGTTCTTC. Full variable domain (outside the CDR3, taken from reference TRBV18 and TRBJ2-1): NAGVMQNPRHLVRRRGQEARLRCSPMKGHSHVYWYRQLPEEGLKFMVYLQKENIIDESGMPKERFSAEFPKEGPSILRIQQVVRGDSAAYFCASSPSGGSYNEQFFGPGTRLTVL.

CDR3 sequence reads: CASNPGSGLADNEQFF. The CDR3 coding sequence is TGTGCCAGCAACCCGGGCTCAGGGCTAGCCGACAATGAGCAGTTCTTC. V usage is TRBV9 and J usage is TRBJ2-1; possibly TRBD1 or TRBD2 for D (5 bases each). The CDR3 covers 16 residues. V was cut by 6 bases and J by 5 bases, with 21 bases left in between. The V gene's germline CDR1 is SGDLS and CDR2 YYNGEE.

This clonotype was detected ten times or more. The chain employs TRBV7-9 and TRBJ2-1, with 7 bases that match TRBD2. The CDR3 consists of 15 residues. The junction had 13 bases not matched to a gene; V was cut back by 7 bases and J by 7 bases. Germline-derived CDR1 and CDR2 are SEHNR and FQNEAQ (reference sequence). This chain's CDR3 is CASTLPGRRSNEQFF. CDR3 bases: TGTGCCAGCACCCTCCCCGGGAGGAGGAGTAATGAGCAGTTCTTC.

The V gene is TRBV18, the J gene TRBJ2-7; D is ambiguous. The ends were cut back, 0 bases at V and 0 bases at J, with 15 bases in the middle. Germline V CDR1 and CDR2: KGHSH, LQKENI. CDR3 length: 17 residues. CDR3 residues: CASSPPGSLGSSYEQYF. The CDR3, as DNA: TGTGCCAGCTCACCACCTGGATCGCTCGGTAGCTCCTACGAGCAGTACTTC.

This clonotype was seen at least ten times. The chain couples TRBV7-6 to TRBJ1-4, with D perhaps matching TRBD1 (6 bases). The V end was cut by 5 bases, the J end by 10 bases, with 26 bases between. The CDR3 sequence is 17 residues long. Germline V gene sequence: CDR1 SGHVS, CDR2 FNYEAQ. The CDR3 reads CASSEPDRDMGVGKLFF. CDR3 sequence (DNA): TGTGCCAGCAGCGAACCCGACCGGGACATGGGGGTCGGAAAACTGTTTTTT. The variable domain in full, completed from reference TRBV7-6 and TRBJ1-4, reads GAGVSQSPRYKVTKRGQDVALRCDPISGHVSLYWYRQALGQGPEFLTYFNYEAQQDKSGLPNDRFSAERPEGSISTLTIQRTEQRDSAMYRCASSEPDRDMGVGKLFFGSGTQLSVL.

This clonotype has a count of ten or more. The V gene is TRBV28, the J gene TRBJ1-2; D is undetermined. The CDR3 has 11 amino acids. Germline V CDR1 and CDR2: MDHEN, SYDVKM. The germline V and J ends were trimmed by 2 bases and 4 bases, with 2 bases remaining between them. CDR3 protein: CASSLRYGYTF. The DNA of the CDR3 is TGTGCCAGCAGTTTACGCTATGGCTACACCTTC.

This clonotype was seen a handful of times. The J gene is TRBJ2-2, the V gene TRBV7-3; D is ambiguous. V gave up 7 bases and J gave up 0 bases, with 15 bases separating them. The CDR3 runs 16 residues. Germline V lookup: CDR1 SGHTA, CDR2 FQGTGA. CDR3 region: CASTTKALANTGELFF. The CDR3 DNA reads as TGTGCCAGCACCACCAAGGCCTTGGCGAACACCGGGGAGCTGTTTTTT.

The J gene is TRBJ2-3, the V gene TRBV27, with a possible D match to TRBD1 (7 bases). V was cut by 4 bases and J by 6 bases, with 14 bases left in between. Germline CDR1 MNHEY, CDR2 SMNVEV (reference sequence). The length of the CDR3 is 14 residues. This chain's CDR3 is CASSSARGVDTQYF. The CDR3, as DNA: TGTGCCAGCAGTTCGGCCAGGGGGGTTGATACGCAGTATTTT.